The text below deals with one T cell receptor (beta chain). Its target is not known. The entry originates in a study of T cells expressing NK-cell markers. Study findings and constraints: The share of CD8+ T cells held by dominant NKG2C+ clonotypes was about 1.0-7.5% in roughly 6 donors.

The V gene's germline CDR1 is GTSNPN and CDR2 SVGIG (reference sequence). CDR3 length equals 12 residues. TCRdb reprocessed the 5' RACE reads and reports one entry per CDR3 protein, with no DNA. The sample data list approximately 550,000 distinct CDR3 sequences. V gene TRBV30 combines with J gene TRBJ1-1. What was sequenced was blood T cells: a sorted CD56 or NKG2C T cell subset, CD4+ or CD8+ T cells, or bulk PBMC T cells (not recorded which). The clonotype comes from a man younger than 35 in good health. The CDR3 region is CAWTLGSTEAFF. Variable domain in full (rest from reference TRBV30 and TRBJ1-1): SQTIHQWPATLVQPVGSPLSLECTVEGTSNPNLYWYRQAAGRGLQLLFYSVGIGQISSEVPQNLSASRPQDRQFILSSKKLLLSDSGFYLCAWTLGSTEAFFGQGTRLTVV.